This TCR beta chain was obtained from a study of T-cell memory formation after mild COVID-19. Study-wide context: TCR clusters were mostly donor specific.

Germline V lookup: CDR1 SGHTA, CDR2 FQGNSA. V lost 9 bases and J lost 5, with 22 bases in between. The CDR3 length is 15 residues. TCRdb re-analysed the 5' RACE reads in MiXCR, keeping a single row per CDR3 protein. Of some 200,000 distinct CDR3 sequences detected, 20% to 25% appear once; the ten largest clones hold roughly 23%. Sequenced input: PBMCs or a T cell subset sorted from them (not recorded which). The rearrangement uses TRBV7-2 and TRBJ1-2; D gene ambiguous. This clonotype was obtained from an adult woman who had mild COVID-19 (a few samples of this study predate the infection). Cell type and time point are not known. For the CDR3, the DNA is TGTGCCAGAAGCCCAGCCTTTGCGGATTGGTATGGCTACACCTTC. Amino acids: CARSPAFADWYGYTF.